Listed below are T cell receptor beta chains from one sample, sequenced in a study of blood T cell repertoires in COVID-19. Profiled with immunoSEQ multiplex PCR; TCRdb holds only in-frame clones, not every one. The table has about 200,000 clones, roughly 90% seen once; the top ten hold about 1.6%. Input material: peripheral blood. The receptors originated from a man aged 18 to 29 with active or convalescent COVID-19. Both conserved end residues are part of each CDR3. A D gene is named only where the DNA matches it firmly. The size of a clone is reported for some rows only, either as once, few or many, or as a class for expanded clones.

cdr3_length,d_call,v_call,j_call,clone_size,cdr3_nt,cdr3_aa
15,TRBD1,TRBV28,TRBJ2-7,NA,TGTGCCAGCAGTAAGACCGGGACAGGGGTCTACGAGCAGTACTTC,CASSKTGTGVYEQYF
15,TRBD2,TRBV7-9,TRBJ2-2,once,TGTGCCAGCAGGGTTGGGACTAGTAACACCGGGGAGCTGTTTTTT,CASRVGTSNTGELFF
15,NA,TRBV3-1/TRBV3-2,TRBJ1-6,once,TGTGCCAGCAGCCAAGATTCAGGGATCTATTCACCCCTCCACTTT,CASSQDSGIYSPLHF
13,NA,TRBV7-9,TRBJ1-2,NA,TGTGCCAGCAGCTTAGCCCGGACTGGCGGCTACACCTTC,CASSLARTGGYTF
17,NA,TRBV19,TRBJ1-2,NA,TGTGCCAGTAGTATTGGAGGGTATAGGGTGGATAACTATGGCTACACCTTC,CASSIGGYRVDNYGYTF
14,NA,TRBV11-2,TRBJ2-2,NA,TGTGCCAGCAGCATTAACCCGGAGGGTGGGGAGCTGTTTTTT,CASSINPEGGELFF
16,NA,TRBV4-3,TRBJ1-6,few,TGCGCCAGCAGCCAAGGGGGAGACCCGAATAATTCACCCCTCCACTTT,CASSQGGDPNNSPLHF
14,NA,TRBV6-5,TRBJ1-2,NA,TGTGCCAGCAGTTACTCCCGTAATAACTATGGCTACACCTTC,CASSYSRNNYGYTF
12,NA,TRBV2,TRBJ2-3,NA,TGTGCCAGCCATTGGGACTCAGATACGCAGTATTTT,CASHWDSDTQYF
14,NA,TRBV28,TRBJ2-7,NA,TGTGCCAGCATCCCGGGGACTTGGACCTACGAGCAGTACTTC,CASIPGTWTYEQYF
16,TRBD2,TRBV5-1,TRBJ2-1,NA,TGCGCCAGCAGCTCACTCACTAGCGGGCGGTACAATGAGCAGTTCTTC,CASSSLTSGRYNEQFF
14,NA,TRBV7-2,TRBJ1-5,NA,TGTGCCAGCAGCTTCGACAGGCCAAATCAGCCCCAGCATTTT,CASSFDRPNQPQHF
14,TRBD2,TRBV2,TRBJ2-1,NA,TGTGCCAGCAGTCTAGCGGGGGGAAACAATGAGCAGTTCTTC,CASSLAGGNNEQFF
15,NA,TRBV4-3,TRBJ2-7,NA,TGCGCCAGCAGCCAAGACCCAGGACGGGGCTACGAGCAGTACTTC,CASSQDPGRGYEQYF
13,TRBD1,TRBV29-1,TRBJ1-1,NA,TGCAGCGTTGAAAAAAATGAGGACAGGGAAGCTTTCTTT,CSVEKNEDREAFF
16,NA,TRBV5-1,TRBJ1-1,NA,TGCGCCAGCAGCAAACCCCCAGGGGATGGGCGCACTGAAGCTTTCTTT,CASSKPPGDGRTEAFF
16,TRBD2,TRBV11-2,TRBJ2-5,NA,TGTGCCAGCAGCCAAGGACTAGCGGGGAAAGGGGAGACCCAGTACTTC,CASSQGLAGKGETQYF